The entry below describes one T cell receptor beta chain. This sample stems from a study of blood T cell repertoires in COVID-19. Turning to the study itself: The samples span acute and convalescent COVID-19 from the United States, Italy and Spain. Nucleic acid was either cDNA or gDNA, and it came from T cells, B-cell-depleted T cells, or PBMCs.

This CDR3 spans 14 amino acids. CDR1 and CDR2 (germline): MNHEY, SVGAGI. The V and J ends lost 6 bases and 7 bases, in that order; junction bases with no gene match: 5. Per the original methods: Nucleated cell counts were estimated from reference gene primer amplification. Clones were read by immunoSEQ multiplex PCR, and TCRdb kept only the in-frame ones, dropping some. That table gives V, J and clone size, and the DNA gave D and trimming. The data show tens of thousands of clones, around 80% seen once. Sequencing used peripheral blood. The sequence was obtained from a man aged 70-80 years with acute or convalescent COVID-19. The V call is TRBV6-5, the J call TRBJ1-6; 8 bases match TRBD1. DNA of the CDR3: TGTGCCAGCAGCGTCGACAGGGGCAATTCACCCCTCCACTTT. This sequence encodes CASSVDRGNSPLHF.